This entry describes one TCR beta chain. Its antigen is as yet unknown. A junction boundary mismatches the germline segment, possibly from a read error. The entry originates in a study of neurological immune-mediated disorders. General study findings and limits: While HTLV-1-associated myelopathy showed the greatest TCR clonal expansion, multiple sclerosis showed the least, falling below healthy controls. Any association between clinical or MRI features and the multiple sclerosis repertoire cluster was absent.

The CDR3 runs 12 residues. Germline V gene data show CDR1 as SGHRS and CDR2 as YFSETQ. TCRdb recomputed calls from the 5' RACE reads with MiXCR, one row per CDR3 protein. The profile shows over 60,000 distinct CDR3 sequences, around 4.8% of them singletons. Input material: PBMCs. V and J are TRBV5-1 and TRBJ2-7; possible D gene TRBD2, 5 bases. The TCR originated in a woman in her 70s with multiple sclerosis. The CDR3: CASRPDDYEQHF. The CDR3 nucleotides are TGCGCCAGCAGACCCGACGACTACGAGCAGCACTTC.